One sample yielded the 19 T cell receptor beta chains listed below, sequenced in a study of blood T cell repertoires in COVID-19. Clones were read by immunoSEQ multiplex PCR, and TCRdb kept only the in-frame ones, dropping some. The table lists around 99,000 clones, 90% of them singletons. Sample: peripheral blood. The source is a man between 45 and 60 years old with acute or convalescent COVID-19.

This chain joins TRBV6-4 and TRBJ1-6; TRBD1 matches 8 bases. The CDR3 runs 15 residues. V shed 6 bases and J 0 bases; nucleotides not matched to a gene: 1. Per germline, CDR1 MRHNA and CDR2 SNTAGT. The CDR3 DNA follows: TGTGCCAGCAGACAGGGGGGCTCCTATAATTCACCCCTCCACTTT. Its protein is CASRQGGSYNSPLHF.

As DNA, the CDR3 is TGCGCCAGCAGCCTAGGGACTAGCGGTCAACGCGAAGATACGCAGTATTTT. Amino acids: CASSLGTSGQREDTQYF. V is TRBV5-1 and J is TRBJ2-3; 11 bases match TRBD2. The CDR3 consists of 17 residues. The V gene end was trimmed by 4 bases and the J gene end by 5 bases; junction bases not matched to a gene: 12. Germline CDR1 is SGHRS and CDR2 is YFSETQ.

The rearrangement uses TRBV7-8 and TRBJ2-7; TRBD2 aligns across 12 bases. Looked up from germline, CDR1 is SGHVS and CDR2 is FQNEAQ. The CDR3 is made up of 16 amino acids. The J segment lost 3 bases and the V segment lost 7 bases, leaving 10 bases of the junction unmatched. CDR3 nucleotide sequence: TGTGCCAGCACTGGAACTAGCGGGAGGAAGGTCTACGAGCAGTACTTC. This gives the protein CASTGTSGRKVYEQYF.

The chain has TRBV19 and TRBJ1-5; 9 bases line up with TRBD1. Germline lookup yields CDR1 LNHDA and CDR2 SQIVND (reference sequence). The V gene end was trimmed by 1 base and the J gene end by 4 bases; junction bases not matched to a gene: 8. This CDR3 has 17 residues. DNA for the CDR3: TGTGCCAGTAGTATAGGGAGGACAGGGGCTAAAAATCAGCCCCAGCATTTT. Its translation is CASSIGRTGAKNQPQHF. Looking up the rest from reference TRBV19 and TRBJ1-5 gives the full variable domain: DGGITQSPKYLFRKEGQNVTLSCEQNLNHDAMYWYRQDPGQGLRLIYYSQIVNDFQKGDIAEGYSVSREKKESFPLTVTSAQKNPTAFYLCASSIGRTGAKNQPQHFGDGTRLSIL.

This sequence joins TRBV24-1 and TRBJ1-2, with 9 bases that match TRBD1. The V and J ends lost 4 bases and 0 bases, in that order; junction bases with no gene match: 5. This CDR3 has 16 amino acids. Germline V gene lookup returns CDR1 KGHDR and CDR2 SFDVKD. CDR3 DNA sequence: TGTGCCACCAGTGAGTCCCGGGACAGGGCTAACTATGGCTACACCTTC. Translated, it gives CATSESRDRANYGYTF.

This chain connects TRBV24-1 to TRBJ2-3; 9 nucleotides match TRBD2. The CDR3 is 15 amino acids. The ends lost 5 bases at V and 2 bases at J; junction bases unmatched: 4. CDR1 KGHDR and CDR2 SFDVKD come from the germline V gene. For the CDR3, the DNA is TGTGCCACCAGTGTCATAGCGGGAGCCACAGATACGCAGTATTTT. It yields the protein CATSVIAGATDTQYF.

The chain uses TRBV27 and TRBJ2-1; 12 bases match TRBD2. The germline CDR1 and CDR2 sequences are MNHEY and SMNVEV (reference sequence). This CDR3 is built from 19 residues. After removal of 4 bases from V and 2 bases from J, the junction contained 12 bases not matched to a gene. CDR3 DNA: TGTGCCAGCAGTTCAGGACTAGCGGGAACCCTCGGCCCCTACAATGAGCAGTTCTTC. It encodes CASSSGLAGTLGPYNEQFF.

The chain recombines TRBV10-2 with TRBJ2-2; 7 nucleotides agree with TRBD1. CDR1 WSHSY and CDR2 SAAADI come from the germline V gene. The CDR3 covers 16 residues. With 5 bases clipped from V and 5 bases from J, the junction kept 11 bases outside the gene matches. The DNA for the CDR3 is TGCGCCAGCAGTCTAAGGGGGCAATTTGGAACCGGGGAGCTGTTTTTT. It yields the protein CASSLRGQFGTGELFF.

This clone was observed once. J is TRBJ2-7 and V is TRBV15; tentative D call: TRBD1 (7 bases). Per germline, CDR1 LNHNV and CDR2 YYDKDF (reference sequence). The CDR3 totals 14 residues. Trimming removed 2 bases at V and 3 bases at J, with 11 bases between. Written as DNA, the CDR3 is TGTGCCACCAGCAGACGACAGGGACTCTACGAGCAGTACTTC. The encoded protein is CATSRRQGLYEQYF.

On this clone: Other DNA sequences within the sample encode an identical CDR3. CDR3 nucleotides: TGCGCCAGCAGTCAGGACAGGGGGCGTGATGGCTACACCTTC. Translation gives CASSQDRGRDGYTF. The chain links TRBV5-1 to TRBJ1-2; TRBD1 agrees at 11 bases. V trimming: 5 bases; J trimming: 6 bases; junction bases outside the gene matches: 6. This CDR3 spans 14 amino acids. Germline CDR1 is SGHRS and CDR2 is YFSETQ. The whole variable domain, filled in from reference TRBV5-1 and TRBJ1-2, reads KAGVTQTPRYLIKTRGQQVTLSCSPISGHRSVSWYQQTPGQGLQFLFEYFSETQRNKGNFPGRFSGRQFSNSRSEMNVSTLELGDSALYLCASSQDRGRDGYTFGSGTRLTVV.

This sequence joins TRBV6-5 and TRBJ2-2; 11 positions match TRBD1. CDR3 size: 16 residues. Germline CDR1 and CDR2: MNHEY and SVGAGI. J gave up 12 bases and V 2 bases, and 11 bases lay outside the gene matches. The CDR3 spells CASSYTLSGQGGQLFF. CDR3 nucleotide sequence: TGTGCCAGCAGTTACACCCTCTCGGGACAGGGGGGGCAGCTGTTTTTT.

The rearrangement uses TRBV16 and TRBJ1-4; tentatively, D is TRBD1 (6 bases). The CDR3 length is 12 residues. V dropped 10 bases and J dropped 4 bases, with 10 bases sitting between them. Germline CDR1 reads KGHSY; CDR2 reads FQNENV. The CDR3 region is CATRTVNEKLFF. The DNA of the CDR3 is TGTGCCACCCGGACAGTTAATGAAAAACTGTTTTTT. The full variable domain, with the rest looked up from reference TRBV16 and TRBJ1-4, is GEEVAQTPKHLVRGEGQKAKLYCAPIKGHSYVFWYQQVLKNEFKFLISFQNENVFDETGMPKERFSAKCLPNSPCSLEIQATKLEDSAVYFCATRTVNEKLFFGSGTQLSVL.

This clone has a single count. The rearrangement links TRBV10-3 to TRBJ2-3, with TRBD1 matching over 8 bases. V lost 10 bases to trimming and J lost 6 bases; unmatched junction nucleotides: 12. CDR1 is ENHRY and CDR2 is SYGVKD in the germline V gene. This CDR3 is 14 amino acids long. CDR3 bases: TGTGCCACCCGGCCGGGACAGGTCGGGGATACGCAGTATTTT. It codes for CATRPGQVGDTQYF.

V usage is TRBV6-2 or TRBV6-3 and J usage is TRBJ2-4; 8 positions match TRBD1. This CDR3 comprises 18 residues. V dropped 0 bases and J dropped 1; count of bases not matched to a gene: 8. Germline V gene sequence: CDR1 MNHEY, CDR2 SVGEGT. The CDR3 sequence: CASSYSPRTGSAKNIQYF. CDR3 DNA sequence: TGTGCCAGCAGTTACTCGCCCCGGACAGGGTCTGCCAAAAACATTCAGTACTTC.

CDR3 DNA: TGCGCCAGCAGCTTAACCGGGACTAGCGGCTACGAGCAGTACTTC. Its protein product is CASSLTGTSGYEQYF. The chain carries TRBV5-1 and TRBJ2-7; 11 bases match TRBD2. With 2 bases clipped from V and 3 bases from J, the junction kept 4 bases outside the gene matches. CDR1 and CDR2 (germline): SGHRS, YFSETQ. The CDR3 has 15 amino acids.

The gene calls are TRBV29-1 and TRBJ2-5; TRBD2 matches at 10 bases. The V segment lost 4 bases and the J segment 5 bases; nucleotides outside the gene matches: 10. The CDR3 sequence is 15 residues long. The germline gives CDR1 SQVTM, CDR2 ANQGSEA. CDR3 loop: CSVASGRGRWETQYF. In DNA, the CDR3 is TGCAGCGTTGCGAGCGGGAGGGGAAGGTGGGAGACCCAGTACTTC.

The count of this clone is one. V is TRBV5-6 and J is TRBJ1-6; 7 nucleotides match TRBD1. In germline, CDR1 is SGHDT, CDR2 YYEEEE. The CDR3 covers 15 residues. The V gene end was trimmed by 2 bases and the J gene end by 7 bases; junction bases not matched to a gene: 6. The CDR3 sequence: CASSLRTGSNSPLHF. The CDR3 region has the DNA TGTGCCAGCAGCTTAAGGACAGGAAGCAATTCACCCCTCCACTTT.

This clone was detected once. This rearrangement joins TRBV10-3 to TRBJ1-3; the D is unclear. V lost 4 bases and J 4 bases, leaving 11 bases between the germline ends. Per the germline V gene, CDR1 is ENHRY and CDR2 is SYGVKD. The CDR3 is 14 amino acids. CDR3 DNA sequence: TGTGCCATCAGTGCTCCCGGTTCGGGAAACACCATATATTTT. Translation gives CAISAPGSGNTIYF.

This clone was detected once. This chain joins TRBV6-5 and TRBJ2-1, with 13 positions matching TRBD2. The CDR3 has 14 amino acids. CDR1 and CDR2 from the germline V gene are MNHEY and SVGAGI. Trimming cost V 5 bases and J 10 bases; bases outside gene matches: 5. In DNA, the CDR3 is TGTGCCAGCAGTATCGGACTAGCGGGAGTCGAGCAGTTCTTC. Translated: CASSIGLAGVEQFF.